This is a list of T cell receptor beta chains from one sample in a study of blood T cells in healthy people across ages. Via MiXCR, TCRdb re-called the 5' RACE reads, giving one row per CDR3 protein. Of some 780,000 distinct CDR3 sequences listed, roughly 56% are singletons. Sequenced: blood. Source of these receptors: a man in his forties or fifties in good health. CDR3s include the opening cysteine and the closing phenylalanine or tryptophan. The order of the fields is J gene, V gene, D gene, clone size, CDR3 DNA, CDR3 protein. The D gene is left open where the match is weak. Expanded clones are given a class, and other clones once, few, many or no size at all.

J: TRBJ2-1; V: TRBV20-1; D: TRBD2; size: .; DNA: TGCAGTGCTAGAGACCTACTAGCGGGAGCAGCCCGGGAGCAGTTCTTC; CDR3: CSARDLLAGAAREQFF
J: TRBJ2-5; V: TRBV4-3; D: .; size: .; DNA: TGCGCCAGCAGCCAAAATAAAGGTGAACAAGAGACCCAGTACTTC; CDR3: CASSQNKGEQETQYF
J: TRBJ1-6; V: TRBV6-5; D: TRBD1; size: .; DNA: TGTGCCAGCAGTCAATCACAGGGGGCCAATTCACCCCTCCACTTT; CDR3: CASSQSQGANSPLHF
J: TRBJ2-2; V: TRBV12-3/TRBV12-4; D: .; size: .; DNA: TGTGCCAGCAGCCCGCAGCGGGCGCCCACCGGGGAGCTGTTTTTT; CDR3: CASSPQRAPTGELFF
J: TRBJ2-4; V: TRBV21-1; D: .; size: .; DNA: TGTGCCAGCAGGAAAAGTGGCAGGGGGATACTAGCCAAAAACATTCAGTACTTC; CDR3: CASRKSGRGILAKNIQYF
J: TRBJ2-3; V: TRBV9; D: TRBD2; size: .; DNA: TGTGCCAGCAGCCCACGACTAGCGGGGGTTTATGATACGCAGTATTTT; CDR3: CASSPRLAGVYDTQYF
J: TRBJ2-3; V: TRBV13; D: TRBD2; size: .; DNA: TGTGCCAGCAGCTTAACGGCGGGGGGCGGGACAGATACGCAGTATTTT; CDR3: CASSLTAGGGTDTQYF
J: TRBJ2-1; V: TRBV24-1; D: .; size: .; DNA: TGTGCCACCAGTTCGGGGGAACTCGGATACAATGAGCAGTTCTTC; CDR3: CATSSGELGYNEQFF
J: TRBJ2-6; V: TRBV6-5; D: .; size: .; DNA: TGTGCCAGCAGCTGGGGGGTCGCCTCTGGGGCCAACGTCCTGACTTTC; CDR3: CASSWGVASGANVLTF
J: TRBJ1-1; V: TRBV7-8; D: .; size: .; DNA: TGTGCCAGCAGCTTAGGTTCAGCCGAAGCTTTCTTT; CDR3: CASSLGSAEAFF
J: TRBJ1-1; V: TRBV5-6; D: .; size: .; DNA: TGTGCCAGCAGTTGGGCAGGTGAAGCTTTCTTT; CDR3: CASSWAGEAFF
J: TRBJ1-2; V: TRBV25-1; D: .; size: .; DNA: TGTGCCAGCAGTTCCGCAGAGGGAGGGCCCTATGGCTACACCTTC; CDR3: CASSSAEGGPYGYTF
J: TRBJ2-6; V: TRBV28; D: .; size: .; DNA: TGTGCCAGCAGTTTAGTCGCGATCTCTGGGGCCAACGTCCTGACTTTC; CDR3: CASSLVAISGANVLTF
J: TRBJ2-7; V: TRBV5-1; D: .; size: few; DNA: TGCGCCAGCAGCTTGGATGGACAGCTCCTCTACGAGCAGTACTTC; CDR3: CASSLDGQLLYEQYF
J: TRBJ2-1; V: TRBV20-1; D: .; size: .; DNA: TGCAGTGCCTCGGACGATTGGAGCCCCTACAATGAGCAGTTCTTC; CDR3: CSASDDWSPYNEQFF
J: TRBJ2-6; V: TRBV15; D: TRBD2; size: .; DNA: TGTGCCACCAGCAGAGTGGGCCCCAATGACAGCGGGGGATTCTCTGGGGCCAACGTCCTGACTTTC; CDR3: CATSRVGPNDSGGFSGANVLTF
J: TRBJ1-2; V: TRBV12-3/TRBV12-4; D: TRBD1; size: few; DNA: TGTGCCAGCAGTTTAGTCAGGGGGAGAAGAGACTATGGCTACACCTTC; CDR3: CASSLVRGRRDYGYTF
J: TRBJ2-3; V: TRBV7-2; D: .; size: .; DNA: TGTGCCAGCCCCGCTCGGACAGCCGCCTCTAGCACAGATACGCAGTATTTT; CDR3: CASPARTAASSTDTQYF
J: TRBJ2-7; V: TRBV4-2; D: TRBD1; size: .; DNA: TGTGCCAGCAGCCAGGGGCAGGGGACAGGTACCTACGAGCAGTACTTC; CDR3: CASSQGQGTGTYEQYF
J: TRBJ2-5; V: TRBV14; D: TRBD1; size: .; DNA: TGTGCCAGCAGCCTCCCGGGACAGGGAATCGAGACCCAGTACTTC; CDR3: CASSLPGQGIETQYF
J: TRBJ2-1; V: TRBV16; D: .; size: .; DNA: TGTGCCAGCAGCCCTACCTCGGGGGTGCGGGAGCAGTTCTTC; CDR3: CASSPTSGVREQFF
J: TRBJ2-7; V: TRBV7-9; D: TRBD2; size: .; DNA: TGTGCCAGCAGGGATAGCGGGAGGACCTACGAGCAGTACTTC; CDR3: CASRDSGRTYEQYF
J: TRBJ2-5; V: TRBV4-2; D: .; size: many; DNA: TGTGCCAGCAGCCAAGGGTCGGGGCAGAAACAAGAGACCCAGTACTTC; CDR3: CASSQGSGQKQETQYF
J: TRBJ2-3; V: TRBV7-2; D: TRBD1; size: .; DNA: TGTGCCAGCAGGTCCGGGACAGGGTATAGCACAGATACGCAGTATTTT; CDR3: CASRSGTGYSTDTQYF
J: TRBJ2-2; V: TRBV30; D: .; size: .; DNA: TGTGCCTGGAGTAAATGGGGGGACACCGGGGAGCTGTTTTTT; CDR3: CAWSKWGDTGELFF
J: TRBJ2-7; V: TRBV29-1; D: .; size: .; DNA: TGCAGCGTTGAGTCAGGGAACTACGAGCAGTACTTC; CDR3: CSVESGNYEQYF
J: TRBJ1-2; V: TRBV6-5; D: .; size: few; DNA: TGTGCCAGCAGCCTCGGGCTTTCTAACTATGGCTACACCTTC; CDR3: CASSLGLSNYGYTF
J: TRBJ1-1; V: TRBV14; D: .; size: .; DNA: TGTGCCAGCAGCCATTCCCCGACAGGATTGAACACTGAAGCTTTCTTT; CDR3: CASSHSPTGLNTEAFF
J: TRBJ1-2; V: TRBV20-1; D: .; size: .; DNA: TGCAGTGCCTCTCTTTCCCTAAACTATGGCTACACCTTC; CDR3: CSASLSLNYGYTF
J: TRBJ1-1; V: TRBV27; D: .; size: .; DNA: TGTGCCAGCAGGCAAATGATGAACACTGAAGCTTTCTTT; CDR3: CASRQMMNTEAFF
J: TRBJ2-6; V: TRBV2; D: .; size: .; DNA: TGTGCCAGCAGTGAAAGAACCTCGCGCTCTGGGGCCAACGTCCTGACTTTC; CDR3: CASSERTSRSGANVLTF
J: TRBJ2-4; V: TRBV7-2; D: TRBD1; size: .; DNA: TGTGCCAGCAGCTTGGACAGGGGGCGCGTAAACATTCAGTACTTC; CDR3: CASSLDRGRVNIQYF
J: TRBJ2-7; V: TRBV4-3; D: .; size: .; DNA: TGCGCCAGCAGCCAAGAGCCAGGGTACGAGCAGTACTTC; CDR3: CASSQEPGYEQYF
J: TRBJ2-5; V: TRBV6-1; D: TRBD2; size: few; DNA: TGTGCCAGCAGGCTACTAGCGGGGCAACAAGAGACCCAGTACTTC; CDR3: CASRLLAGQQETQYF
J: TRBJ2-5; V: TRBV7-7; D: .; size: .; DNA: TGTGCTAGCAGCTTAGCCGAGGGACTCGGGGAGACCCAGTACTTC; CDR3: CASSLAEGLGETQYF
J: TRBJ2-3; V: TRBV18; D: TRBD1; size: .; DNA: TGTGCCAGCTCACCACGGGGACAGGGGGAGACAGATACGCAGTATTTT; CDR3: CASSPRGQGETDTQYF
J: TRBJ2-3; V: TRBV3-1; D: .; size: .; DNA: TGTGCCAGCAGCCAAGCCTATACGCAGTATTTT; CDR3: CASSQAYTQYF
J: TRBJ1-4; V: TRBV6-1; D: TRBD1; size: .; DNA: TGTGCCAGCAGGGTGGACAGGATATCTAATGAAAAACTGTTTTTT; CDR3: CASRVDRISNEKLFF
J: TRBJ1-2; V: TRBV5-1; D: .; size: .; DNA: TGCGCCAGCAGCTTGGAGGGGGGGCAGAACTATGGCTACACCTTC; CDR3: CASSLEGGQNYGYTF
J: TRBJ2-7; V: TRBV29-1; D: TRBD1; size: few; DNA: TGCAGCGTTGTGCGCGTGGACAGGACCTACGAGCAGTACTTC; CDR3: CSVVRVDRTYEQYF
J: TRBJ2-4; V: TRBV7-9; D: TRBD2; size: .; DNA: TGTGCCAGCAGCTCGACTAGCGGGGGGGCCTTCCACATTCAGTACTTC; CDR3: CASSSTSGGAFHIQYF
J: TRBJ1-2; V: TRBV5-1; D: TRBD1; size: .; DNA: TGCGCCAGCAGCTTTGCCGGAACCGGGACAGGGGATCCCCTAGGCTATGGCTACACCTTC; CDR3: CASSFAGTGTGDPLGYGYTF
J: TRBJ2-5; V: TRBV4-3; D: TRBD1; size: .; DNA: TGCGCCAGCAGCCATATAGGACAGGGTACAGAGACCCAGTACTTC; CDR3: CASSHIGQGTETQYF
J: TRBJ2-7; V: TRBV5-1; D: TRBD2; size: .; DNA: TGCGCCAGCAGCTCCACGCTAGCGGGGCACTACGAGCAGTACTTC; CDR3: CASSSTLAGHYEQYF
J: TRBJ1-2; V: TRBV29-1; D: TRBD1; size: .; DNA: TGCAGCGGGCGACAGGGTTTCGGTTATGGCTACACCTTC; CDR3: CSGRQGFGYGYTF